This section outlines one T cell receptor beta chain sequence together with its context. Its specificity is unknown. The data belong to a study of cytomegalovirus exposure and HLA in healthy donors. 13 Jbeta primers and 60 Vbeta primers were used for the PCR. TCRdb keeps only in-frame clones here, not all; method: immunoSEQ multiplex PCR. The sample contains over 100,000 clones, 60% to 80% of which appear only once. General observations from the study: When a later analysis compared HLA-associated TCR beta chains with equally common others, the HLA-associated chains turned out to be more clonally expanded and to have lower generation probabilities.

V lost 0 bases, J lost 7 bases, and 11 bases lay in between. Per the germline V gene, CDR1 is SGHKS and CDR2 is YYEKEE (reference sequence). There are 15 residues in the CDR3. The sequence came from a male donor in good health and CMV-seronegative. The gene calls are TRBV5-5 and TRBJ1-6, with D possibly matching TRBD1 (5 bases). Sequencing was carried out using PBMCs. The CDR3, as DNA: TGTGCCAGCAGCTTGGGGGGCCTTGCGAATTCACCCCTCCACTTT. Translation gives CASSLGGLANSPLHF.